Each of the 28 T cell receptor beta chains below was sequenced from the same sample in a study of early T cells in non-severe SARS-CoV-2 infection. TCRdb reprocessed the 5' RACE reads via MiXCR and lists one record per CDR3 protein. This table has 27,000 or so distinct CDR3 sequences, around 7% appearing once. The sample comprised whole blood. These receptor sequences come from an adult who was a healthcare worker with PCR-confirmed SARS-CoV-2 infection or an uninfected control (not recorded which).

This clonotype was counted many times. The V gene is TRBV20-1, the J gene TRBJ2-1; 16 bases fit TRBD2. The V segment lost 5 bases and the J segment 8 bases; nucleotides outside the gene matches: 3. Germline-derived CDR1 and CDR2 are DFQATT and SNEGSKA (reference sequence). CDR3 length: 14 residues. CDR3 DNA sequence: TGCAGTGCTGCGGGACTAGCGGGGGGGTATGAGCAGTTCTTC. It specifies CSAAGLAGGYEQFF.

The chain links TRBV30 to TRBJ2-3; 7 bases are a match to TRBD1. Trimming removed 0 bases from V and 2 bases from J; junction bases left unmatched: 11. In germline, CDR1 is GTSNPN, CDR2 SVGIG (reference sequence). This CDR3 comprises 17 residues. The CDR3, as DNA: TGTGCCTGGAGTGTACCAAAGGACAGGCTTACCACAGATACGCAGTATTTT. Protein product: CAWSVPKDRLTTDTQYF.

This clonotype was counted many times. The rearrangement uses TRBV12-5 and TRBJ2-1; 11 nucleotides align to TRBD2. CDR1 is LGHNT, CDR2 FRNRAP, per germline. The J segment lost 6 bases and the V segment lost 5 bases, leaving 9 bases of the junction unmatched. CDR3 length equals 16 residues. Written as DNA, the CDR3 is TGTGCTAGTGGTCGCACCGGGACTAGCGGCGTCAATGAGCAGTTCTTC. It yields the protein CASGRTGTSGVNEQFF.

This clonotype was counted ten times or more. The DNA of the CDR3 is TGTGCCAGCAGCTTGGGCGGGCGGGCGAACTACAATGAGCAGTTCTTC. Protein: CASSLGGRANYNEQFF. The V gene is TRBV7-9, the J gene TRBJ2-1; a weak D match, TRBD2 (5 bases). With 3 bases removed from V and 3 bases from J, the gap between germline ends came to 15 bases. This CDR3 spans 16 amino acids. CDR1 is SEHNR and CDR2 is FQNEAQ in the germline V gene (reference sequence). The variable domain in full, completed from reference TRBV7-9 and TRBJ2-1, reads DTGVSQNPRHKITKRGQNVTFRCDPISEHNRLYWYRQTLGQGPEFLTYFQNEAQLEKSRLLSDRFSAERPKGSFSTLEIQRTEQGDSAMYLCASSLGGRANYNEQFFGPGTRLTVL.

This clonotype appeared many times. The V call is TRBV6-2 or TRBV6-3, the J call TRBJ2-7, with 9 bases aligning to TRBD1. Per the germline V gene, CDR1 is MNHEY and CDR2 is SVGEGT. This CDR3 has 14 residues. V lost 5 bases, J lost 1 base, and 3 bases stayed unmatched. The CDR3 protein is CASSGTGSSYEQYF. DNA for the CDR3: TGTGCCAGCAGTGGGACAGGGAGTTCCTACGAGCAGTACTTC.

This clonotype counts as medium-sized. The V call is TRBV6-5, the J call TRBJ2-1; TRBD2 aligns across 8 bases. V gave up 0 bases and J gave up 4 bases; unmatched junction bases: 5. Germline CDR1 is MNHEY and CDR2 is SVGAGI. This CDR3 is 16 amino acids long. The CDR3 nucleotides read TGTGCCAGCAGTTACTCTGGCGGGGGGACTTACAATGAGCAGTTCTTC. Encoded protein: CASSYSGGGTYNEQFF.

This clonotype was seen repeatedly, ten times or more. The rearrangement uses TRBV12-3 or TRBV12-4 and TRBJ1-1, with 7 bases fitting TRBD1. The V segment lost 3 bases and the J segment 4 bases; nucleotides outside the gene matches: 2. This CDR3 region has 13 residues. The CDR3 loop reads CASSLDRSTEAFF. The CDR3, as DNA: TGTGCCAGCAGTTTGGACAGGTCCACTGAAGCTTTCTTT.

This clonotype was seen at least ten times. The chain links TRBV18 to TRBJ2-2; no reliable D call. CDR3 length: 15 amino acids. V was cut by 0 bases and J by 1 base, with 6 bases left in between. Germline V CDR1 and CDR2: KGHSH, LQKENI. The CDR3, as DNA: TGTGCCAGCTCACCACCGAGGAGGAACACCGGGGAGCTGTTTTTT. Protein sequence: CASSPPRRNTGELFF.

This clonotype occurred a few times. The gene calls are TRBV6-6 and TRBJ2-3; 8 bases agree with TRBD1. V lost 2 bases to trimming and J lost 4 bases; unmatched junction nucleotides: 5. Per germline, CDR1 MNHNY and CDR2 SVGAGI (reference sequence). This CDR3 comprises 15 residues. The CDR3 region is CASSYRDRSPDTQYF. The CDR3 region has the DNA TGTGCCAGCAGTTACAGGGACAGGTCCCCAGATACGCAGTATTTT.

This clonotype appeared many times. V gene TRBV20-1 combines with J gene TRBJ2-2; D gene uncertain. V lost 6 bases and J 4 bases, leaving 12 bases between the germline ends. Germline V lookup: CDR1 DFQATT, CDR2 SNEGSKA (reference sequence). This CDR3 comprises 13 residues. CDR3 residues: CSARAAITGELFF. The CDR3 DNA sequence: TGCAGTGCACGGGCCGCAATCACCGGGGAGCTGTTTTTT.

This clonotype occurred many times. The chain uses TRBV12-3 or TRBV12-4 and TRBJ1-1, with D tentatively TRBD1 (5 bases). The V end lost 6 bases, the J end lost 10 bases, and 15 bases lay between the germline ends. The length of the CDR3 is 12 residues. The CDR3 here is CASRKLGGLAFF. The CDR3 DNA sequence: TGTGCCAGCAGGAAGCTCGGGGGACTAGCTTTCTTT.

V usage is TRBV19 and J usage is TRBJ2-3, with a possible D match to TRBD2 (5 bases). This CDR3 comprises 13 residues. The germline V gene has CDR1 LNHDA and CDR2 SQIVND (reference sequence). V lost 3 bases, J lost 5 bases, and 9 bases lay in between. In nucleotides, the CDR3 is TGTGCCAGTAGTATCCCGGCGGGAGATACGCAGTATTTT. It codes for CASSIPAGDTQYF. Drawing the rest from reference TRBV19 and TRBJ2-3, the complete variable domain is DGGITQSPKYLFRKEGQNVTLSCEQNLNHDAMYWYRQDPGQGLRLIYYSQIVNDFQKGDIAEGYSVSREKKESFPLTVTSAQKNPTAFYLCASSIPAGDTQYFGPGTRLTVL.

In this sample, this clonotype turned up many times. This chain links TRBV28 with TRBJ2-7; D is possibly TRBD1 (6 bases). The CDR3 consists of 16 residues. CDR1 MDHEN and CDR2 SYDVKM come from the germline V gene. V lost 4 bases, J lost 5 bases, and 21 bases lay in between. The CDR3 here is CASSSPDSLNLHEQYF. The CDR3 DNA reads TGTGCCAGCAGTTCCCCGGACAGCCTCAACTTACACGAGCAGTACTTC.

This clonotype has more than one count but fewer than ten. V and J are TRBV20-1 and TRBJ1-2; unclear D gene. CDR1 DFQATT and CDR2 SNEGSKA come from the germline V gene (reference sequence). With 3 bases removed from V and 2 bases from J, the gap between germline ends came to 7 bases. The CDR3 totals 12 residues. The DNA of the CDR3 is TGCAGTGCTAGTAGCCAGAACTATGGCTACACCTTC. This sequence encodes CSASSQNYGYTF.

This clonotype was observed at least ten times. This rearrangement joins TRBV12-3 or TRBV12-4 to TRBJ2-7; D is unresolved. The V gene lost 5 bases and the J gene lost 0 bases, with 5 bases spanning the gap. CDR3 length: 12 amino acids. In DNA form, the CDR3 reads TGTGCCAGCAGTCTAACCTCCTACGAGCAGTACTTC. As protein: CASSLTSYEQYF.

In this sample, this clonotype turned up a few times. The CDR3 DNA sequence: TGTGCCAGCAGCCCCGATCGGGTCTACAATGAGCAGTTCTTC. Protein sequence: CASSPDRVYNEQFF. This chain links TRBV2 with TRBJ2-1; D unresolved. The CDR3 is 14 amino acids. Trimming pared 6 bases from V and 3 bases from J, leaving 12 bases between. Germline V gene lookup returns CDR1 SNHLY and CDR2 FYNNEI.

This clonotype has a count of ten or more. The CDR3 here is CASSVVEGRTDTQYF. Written as DNA, the CDR3 is TGTGCCAGCAGCGTAGTTGAGGGGCGCACAGATACGCAGTATTTT. The chain has TRBV9 and TRBJ2-3; D assignment may be TRBD1 or TRBD2 (5 bases each). The CDR3 is 15 amino acids. Germline CDR1 SGDLS, CDR2 YYNGEE. V shed 0 bases and J shed 1 base, with 9 bases lying between them.

This clonotype was picked up many times. The rearrangement joins TRBV9 to TRBJ2-3; 7 nucleotides line up with TRBD1. The CDR3 extends over 14 amino acids. The germline V gene has CDR1 SGDLS and CDR2 YYNGEE. V gave up 5 bases and J gave up 0 bases; unmatched junction bases: 3. The CDR3 is CASRRTGSTDTQYF. The CDR3 DNA sequence: TGTGCCAGCAGACGGACAGGCAGCACAGATACGCAGTATTTT.

The gene calls are TRBV12-3 or TRBV12-4 and TRBJ1-4, with D perhaps matching TRBD1 (6 bases). This CDR3 comprises 12 residues. V shed 4 bases and J shed 8 bases, with 8 bases lying between them. The CDR3 loop is CASSSRGEKLFF. The CDR3 DNA reads as TGTGCCAGCAGTTCAAGGGGGGAAAAACTGTTTTTT.

There are a few counts of this clonotype. The chain uses TRBV20-1 and TRBJ2-5; D might be TRBD2 (6 bases). The CDR3 sequence is 12 residues long. The germline V gene encodes CDR1 DFQATT and CDR2 SNEGSKA (reference sequence). Trimming left V 6 bases short and J 7 bases short, with 15 bases between. The CDR3 sequence is CSATGPEGTQYF. DNA of the CDR3: TGCAGTGCCACAGGTCCGGAGGGGACCCAGTACTTC.

The chain employs TRBV12-3 or TRBV12-4 and TRBJ1-1; weak D call: TRBD1 (5 bases). This CDR3 comprises 13 residues. Trimming removed 4 bases at V and 4 bases at J, with 10 bases between. The CDR3 loop is CASSSTGSTEAFF. In DNA form, the CDR3 reads TGTGCCAGCAGTTCCACAGGAAGCACTGAAGCTTTCTTT.

This clonotype has a count of ten or more. V usage is TRBV15 and J usage is TRBJ2-1; tentatively, D is TRBD2 (6 bases). Germline V CDR1 and CDR2: LNHNV, YYDKDF (reference sequence). The CDR3 is 14 amino acids. V lost 0 bases, J lost 5 bases, and 8 bases lay in between. The CDR3 spells CATSRDRTNNEQFF. CDR3 nucleotide sequence: TGTGCCACCAGCAGAGATCGGACTAACAATGAGCAGTTCTTC.

The table lists this clonotype with a few counts. An end of the junction does not agree with germline; a read error may underlie this. The chain links TRBV7-7 to TRBJ2-5; D ambiguous. Germline V gives CDR1 SSHAT, CDR2 FNYEAQ (reference sequence). The CDR3 runs to 13 residues. CDR3 bases: TGTGCTAGCAGCTTTGGGATGCAAGAGACCCAGTACTTC. Its protein is CASSFGMQETQYF.

Only a few counts were recorded for this clonotype. This chain connects TRBV19 to TRBJ2-3, with D perhaps matching TRBD2 (6 bases). CDR3 size: 15 residues. V lost 10 bases, J lost 3 bases, and 20 bases lay in between. Germline CDR1 and CDR2: LNHDA and SQIVND (reference sequence). The CDR3 loop is CATSRGGGKTDTQYF. CDR3 coding DNA: TGTGCCACCTCGAGGGGTGGGGGGAAGACAGATACGCAGTATTTT.

To note about this clonotype: The junction does not match germline at one end; this may be a read error. The gene calls are TRBV10-3 and TRBJ2-1, with 9 bases identical to TRBD2. The CDR3 runs 14 residues. The germline V gene encodes CDR1 ENHRY and CDR2 SYGVKD. The CDR3 here is CATSPSGMNNEQFF. The CDR3 coding sequence is TGTGCCACCAGTCCTAGCGGGATGAACAATGAGCAGTTCTTC.

This clonotype occurred many times. This sequence joins TRBV12-3 or TRBV12-4 and TRBJ2-7; 7 bases map to TRBD1. The V gene end was trimmed by 6 bases and the J gene end by 5 bases; junction bases not matched to a gene: 10. The length of the CDR3 is 14 residues. CDR3 DNA: TGTGCCAGCAGAGAGCAGGGGGACAGCGACGAGCAGTACTTC. Protein sequence: CASREQGDSDEQYF.

The table lists this clonotype with many counts. CDR3 DNA sequence: TGCGCCAGCAGTGGACAGGTGGGGAACTACGAGCAGTACTTC. Its protein is CASSGQVGNYEQYF. The V call is TRBV10-2, the J call TRBJ2-7, with a possible D match to TRBD1 (6 bases). CDR3 size: 14 residues. Germline V gene lookup returns CDR1 WSHSY and CDR2 SAAADI. Trimming took off 4 bases at V and 3 bases at J, with 13 bases between the two ends.

This clonotype was recorded many times. This rearrangement joins TRBV2 to TRBJ2-3, with 7 bases identical to TRBD1. The germline gives CDR1 SNHLY, CDR2 FYNNEI. V was pared by 4 bases and J by 5 bases, with 6 bases of the junction left unmatched. This CDR3 contains 14 residues. CDR3 sequence reads: CASSAGQPGDTQYF. The CDR3 DNA reads TGTGCCAGCAGTGCGGGACAGCCTGGAGATACGCAGTATTTT.